This T cell receptor (beta chain) was profiled in a study of cytomegalovirus exposure and HLA in healthy donors. Study-wide results and caveats: Association of a missense DCLRE1C variant with TCR beta V- and J-gene trimming was reported in a later analysis. The analysis excluded some indistinguishable V segments, including TRBV6-2 and TRBV6-3. Among TCR beta chains, those listed as cytomegalovirus-associated numbered over 150.

PCR involved 60 Vbeta and 13 Jbeta primers. Assay used: immunoSEQ multiplex PCR; TCRdb lists only in-frame clones, some missing. The data contain 100,000 to 150,000 clones, around three quarters of them seen just once; the ten biggest clones take up 1.2%. Donors were ostensibly healthy at sampling, although undocumented immune exposures were probable. CDR1 and CDR2 (germline): MNHNS, SASEGT. The CDR3 is 12 amino acids. The V gene lost 6 bases and the J gene lost 5 bases, with 11 bases spanning the gap. About this clone: Its target is not known.

Sample: PBMCs. This receptor was taken from a female donor in good health and CMV-seronegative. The chain combines TRBV6-1 with TRBJ2-7, with D perhaps TRBD1 (5 bases). CDR3 amino acids: CASSGQLDEQYF. DNA of the CDR3: TGTGCCAGCAGCGGACAATTGGACGAGCAGTACTTC.